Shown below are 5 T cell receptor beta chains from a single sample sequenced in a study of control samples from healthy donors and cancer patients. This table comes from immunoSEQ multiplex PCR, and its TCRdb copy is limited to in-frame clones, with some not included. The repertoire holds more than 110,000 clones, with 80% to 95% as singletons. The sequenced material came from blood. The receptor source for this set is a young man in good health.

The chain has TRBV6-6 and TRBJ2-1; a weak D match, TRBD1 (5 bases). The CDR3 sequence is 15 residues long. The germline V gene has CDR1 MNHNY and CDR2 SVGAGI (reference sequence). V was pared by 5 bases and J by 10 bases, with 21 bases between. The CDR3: CASSKLTDSRIEQFF. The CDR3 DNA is TGTGCCAGCAGTAAATTGACAGATTCTCGTATCGAGCAGTTCTTC.

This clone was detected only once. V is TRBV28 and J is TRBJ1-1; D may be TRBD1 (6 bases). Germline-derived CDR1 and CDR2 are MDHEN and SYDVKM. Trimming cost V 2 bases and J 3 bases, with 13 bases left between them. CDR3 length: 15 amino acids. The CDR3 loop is CASSLPSGAHTEAFF. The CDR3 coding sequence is TGTGCCAGCAGTTTACCTTCAGGGGCGCACACTGAAGCTTTCTTT.

CDR3 bases: TGTGCCTCGTCCGGGGACACTGAAGCTTTCTTT. Translating it yields CASSGDTEAFF. This rearrangement joins TRBV30 to TRBJ1-1; D is unresolved. The V gene's germline CDR1 is GTSNPN and CDR2 SVGIG (reference sequence). This CDR3 is 11 amino acids long. V lost 7 bases and J 3 bases, leaving 9 bases between the germline ends.

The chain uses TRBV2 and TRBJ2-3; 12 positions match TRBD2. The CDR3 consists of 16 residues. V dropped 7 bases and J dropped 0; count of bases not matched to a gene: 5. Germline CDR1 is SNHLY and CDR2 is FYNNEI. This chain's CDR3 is CASKGLAGESTDTQYF. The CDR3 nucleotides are TGTGCCAGCAAGGGACTAGCGGGCGAGAGCACAGATACGCAGTATTTT.

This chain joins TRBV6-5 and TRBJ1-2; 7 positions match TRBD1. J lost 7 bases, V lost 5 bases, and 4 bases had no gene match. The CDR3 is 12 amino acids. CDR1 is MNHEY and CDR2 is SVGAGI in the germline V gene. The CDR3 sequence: CASSRQGSGYTF. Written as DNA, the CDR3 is TGTGCCAGCAGTCGACAGGGCTCTGGCTACACCTTC.